This T cell receptor beta chain was recorded in a study of blood T cells in healthy people across ages (dated by TCRdb to between 2014 and 2017). For context, the study as a whole: In model experiments, roughly one uniquely barcoded TCR beta cDNA molecule per two T cells was captured by template switching. Donors were grouped into four age groups: young (average 16 years), middle-aged (approximately 41), aged (62) and long-lived (about 82). Using the same blood draw, the study looked at two additional independent replicas of 1 million unique cDNA reads for two donors, one aged 18 to 30 and the other aged 80 or older. The study measured age-related changes in TCR beta repertoire diversity using deep sequencing normalized with unique cDNA molecular identifiers. Results and caveats for the whole study, not just this receptor: Estimates of total diversity from one million sequenced T cells were regarded as lower bounds and underestimates. Bulk unsorted PBMC profiling prevented conclusive comparison of naive and antigen-experienced compartments. The CMV infection status of donors was not known, potentially confounding age-related changes in expanded clonotypes. Observed TCR beta diversity per million T cells fell roughly linearly with age, and a significant reduction was already apparent by age approximately 41. The percentage of naive T cells measured by flow cytometry correlated strongly with observed TCR beta diversity. Compared with the aged group, the long-lived group had more naive CD4+ T cells, fewer expanded clones and increased TCR diversity, suggesting age selection.

With regard to this clonotype: Its antigen is not yet known. Qualities for individual bases were not recorded, and no much larger clone is one base off.

Receptor libraries were prepared by 5' RACE. Sequencing relied on an Illumina HiSeq 2500. A second roughly 7 to 11 cycle PCR used a sample-barcoded 5' primer and a J-beta primer mix. A template-switch 5' adaptor carrying 12 random nucleotides introduced a unique molecular identifier onto each TCR beta cDNA molecule. At least 2.5 million CDR3-containing paired-end reads were obtained from each sample. First-strand cDNA was synthesized from all RNA with the Mint cDNA synthesis kit, primed by a TRBC-specific oligonucleotide. All cDNA was treated with uracil-DNA glycosylase and then went through a first 18-cycle PCR with the universal primers M1SS and BC2_uni_R. The authors' analysis ran thus. For normalization, 1 million high-quality reads were randomly selected from each sample, with every read carrying a distinct molecular identifier. Reads with shared molecular identifiers were discarded instead of being binned into consensus sequences. MiTCR, with a Q25 quality threshold and the strictest error-elimination algorithm, was used for CDR3 identification, clonotype clustering and error correction. A nonparametric unseen species model with Euler transformation was used to estimate lower-bound total TCR beta diversity. TCRdb passed the public sequencing reads through fastp at Q25 and MiXCR, retaining productive beta sequences. Entries are consolidated by CDR3 protein sequence, retaining the most common genes and DNA. These V and J calls rely on TCRdb rather than the paper's analysis. The sample table lists some 930,000 distinct CDR3 sequences, roughly 28% of them with a count of one. Roughly 10% of the sample comes from the top ten.

The donors were under 40 Caucasian individuals from Russia, aged 6 to 90 years, who were systemically healthy. Around 10 milliliters of peripheral blood were collected from each donor into EDTA-treated Vacutainer tubes. Ficoll-Paque density-gradient centrifugation was used to isolate PBMCs, with at least 7 million per sample. Total RNA, at least 6 micrograms per sample, was extracted from PBMCs with Trizol reagent. The percentages of naive CD45RAhigh/CD27high T cells were determined by flow cytometry on a PBMC aliquot from every donor. Trimming removed 7 bases from V and 3 bases from J, leaving 13 bases between the germline ends. Taken from cysteine to phenylalanine, the CDR3 has 13 residues. This entry keeps only the CDR3 DNA: 39 bases, framed from base 1. The germline V gene specifies SGHRS as CDR1 and YFSETQ as CDR2. These data were likewise used in another study, on T cells of mothers and their children. The second study's paper adds: The donors were nine systemically healthy Caucasian individuals, made up of three mothers and their six children. cDNA synthesis used all of the extracted RNA, with approximately 1.4 ug of RNA in each 15 ul reaction. In the second PCR, sample barcodes and 2-4 random nucleotides were introduced via the M1S primer. Over 9 million TCR beta CDR3 reads came from each mother, compared with about 3 million reads from each child. Thymic selection shapes the output of TCR recombination in a similar way in related and unrelated pairs, and inherited differences have a minor effect. Related mother-child pairs always showed normalized repertoire overlap that was slightly higher than in unrelated mother-child pairs, though the difference was never significant. No persistent microchimeric T cell clones were found, with a detection sensitivity of 85 to 100 clones per million clonotypes. In the study, deep NGS was used to compare the TCR beta repertoires of mothers and children, and features distinguishing related mother-child pairs from unrelated individuals were sought. Mothers averaged roughly 36 +/- 4 years of age and children averaged around 10 +/- 4 years. After adapters were ligated using NEBNext reagents, the libraries underwent 100+100 nt paired-end sequencing on an Illumina HiSeq 2000. To prevent cross-contamination, the mother and child libraries were prepared a month apart and were sequenced in separate runs. Between roughly 500,000 and 2,300,000 distinct TCR beta clonotypes were identified per donor. Naive TCR beta clonotypes were estimated from low-frequency clonotypes matched to each donor's FACS-determined naive share, without sorting.

Material: blood. The clonotype originates from a woman in her thirties or forties in good health. The rearranged segments are TRBV5-1 and TRBJ1-2, and TRBD1 may be the D gene, going by 5 matching bases. Here is the DNA: TGCGCCAGCCAGCCCGGAGGGGACTATGGCTACACCTTC. It is translated as CASQPGGDYGYTF.